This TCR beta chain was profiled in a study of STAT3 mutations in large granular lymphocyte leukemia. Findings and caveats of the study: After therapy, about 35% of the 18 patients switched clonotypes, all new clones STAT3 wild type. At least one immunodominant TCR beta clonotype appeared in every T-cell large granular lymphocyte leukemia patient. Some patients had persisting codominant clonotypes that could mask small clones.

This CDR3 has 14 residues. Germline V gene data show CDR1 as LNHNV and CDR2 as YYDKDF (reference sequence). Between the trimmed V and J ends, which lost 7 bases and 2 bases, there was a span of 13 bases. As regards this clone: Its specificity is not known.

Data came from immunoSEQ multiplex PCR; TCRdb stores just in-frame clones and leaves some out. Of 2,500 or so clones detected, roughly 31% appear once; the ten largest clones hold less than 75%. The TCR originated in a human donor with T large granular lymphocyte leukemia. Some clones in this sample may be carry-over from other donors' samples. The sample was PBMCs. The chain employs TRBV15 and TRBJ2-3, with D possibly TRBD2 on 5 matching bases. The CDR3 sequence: CATNLDYTTDTQYF. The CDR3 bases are TGTGCCACCAACCTAGACTATACCACAGATACGCAGTATTTT.